This TCR beta chain emerged from a study of CD8 T cells in ankylosing spondylitis. Broader study findings: Apparently characteristic of ankylosing spondylitis blood was a TCR beta motif (roughly 8 highly homologous variants).

Trimming took off 5 bases at V and 0 bases at J, with 8 bases between the two ends. This CDR3 has 13 amino acids. The germline CDR1 and CDR2 sequences are SGHTA and FQGNSA. Details on this clonotype: The antigen is unknown.

TCRdb ran MiXCR on the 5' RACE reads and lists one entry per CDR3 protein. The sample includes around 890,000 distinct CDR3 sequences, about an eighth seen only once; the top ten take under 0.6%. The material sequenced was blood, either unsorted or a sorted T cell fraction (not recorded which). This sequence joins TRBV7-2 and TRBJ2-7; D might be TRBD2 (5 bases). The receptor was derived from a male donor with ankylosing spondylitis. This CDR3 is CASSTRASYEQYF. The CDR3 region has the DNA TGTGCCAGCAGCACGAGGGCCTCCTACGAGCAGTACTTC.